A selection of T cell receptor beta chains follows, all from one sample in a study of T cell repertoires in cytomegalovirus infection. TCRdb re-called the reads with MiXCR, one entry per CDR3 protein. The sample holds around 330,000 distinct CDR3 sequences, 15% to 20% seen once. The sample taken for sequencing was PBMCs. The receptors originated from a human donor in good health (CMV status not recorded). Some clones in this sample may be carry-over from other donors' samples. Each CDR3 is given without its conserved first and last residue. Fields, in order: D gene, J gene, V gene, CDR3 protein. The D gene is left open where the match is weak.

>.|TRBJ2-7|TRBV7-9
ASSPTAVGPNSYEQY
>TRBD2|TRBJ2-2|TRBV6-6
ASSYAGTSGADGELF
>.|TRBJ2-2|TRBV2
ASGIQGTGELF
>TRBD2|TRBJ2-3|TRBV20-1
SARDVGGWDTQY
>TRBD1|TRBJ2-7|TRBV12-3/TRBV12-4
ASSPGTGRIEQY
>TRBD1|TRBJ1-5|TRBV18
ASSVSGTGSQPQH
>.|TRBJ1-2|TRBV7-2
ASSLDAGVRGYT
>TRBD1|TRBJ1-2|TRBV20-1
SASPRTGGSRNYGYT
>.|TRBJ2-6|TRBV6-6
ASSYPKGYSGANVLT
>.|TRBJ2-7|TRBV6-1
ATWDTASYEQY
>.|TRBJ1-3|TRBV28
ASSPQGSGNTIY
>.|TRBJ1-1|TRBV4-2
ASSQVGTANTEAF
>TRBD2|TRBJ2-1|TRBV20-1
SALAGGSDNEQF
>.|TRBJ2-3|TRBV7-9
ASSFRLGGTDTQY
>.|TRBJ1-5|TRBV20-1
SARDQARDRFH
>TRBD1|TRBJ2-2|TRBV7-8
ASSLFTGAGELF
>.|TRBJ1-1|TRBV10-3
AISESQNTEAF
>.|TRBJ1-6|TRBV12-3/TRBV12-4
ASSPIVPRGSPLH
>.|TRBJ2-7|TRBV6-1
ASSEVLARMIKIYEQY
>.|TRBJ2-1|TRBV7-8
ASSLTTYNEQF
>.|TRBJ1-1|TRBV6-5
ASSYSRRGGTEAF
>.|TRBJ2-7|TRBV7-9
ASSLVSGFFSEQY
>.|TRBJ2-7|TRBV29-1
SVVVSDEQY
>.|TRBJ2-1|TRBV28
ASSPRQVWRQF
>.|TRBJ2-1|TRBV4-2
ASSQEGGSDEQF
>TRBD1|TRBJ2-7|TRBV20-1
SANPGTAYEQY
>.|TRBJ2-7|TRBV28
ASSYPLQGRGYEQY
>.|TRBJ1-1|TRBV28
ASSSGTPLNTEAF
>.|TRBJ1-1|TRBV4-1
ASSFWSGQGRAF
>.|TRBJ2-6|TRBV7-3
AISLGLSGANVLT
>.|TRBJ1-5|TRBV7-2
ASSLVGVGSGDQPQH
>.|TRBJ2-3|TRBV25-1
ASSTRFGTQY